The following is a T cell receptor beta chain sequence with its context. The CDR3 length is 13 residues. Germline V gene lookup returns CDR1 SGHAT and CDR2 FQNNGV. Losses at the gene ends were 6 bases for V and 8 bases for J; bases not matched to a gene: 6. Sequenced by immunoSEQ multiplex PCR; TCRdb stores in-frame clones only, minus some. The sample includes some 170,000 clones, 80% to 90% of them seen just once. This study enrolled people aged roughly 18 to 89 from 24 US geographic areas. Cohort 3 recovery required two negative PCRs, clearance, or symptom resolution. The data derive from a study of blood T cell repertoires in COVID-19. Turning to the study itself: Samples representing acute and convalescent COVID-19 were sourced from the United States, Italy and Spain.

The receptor was isolated from a middle-aged man who had recovered from COVID-19. The sequencing input was PBMCs or T cells enriched from blood (not recorded which). The chain combines TRBV11-2 with TRBJ1-4; TRBD1 matches 7 bases. CDR3 in DNA: TGTGCCAGCAGTTGGACAGGCAAAGAAAAACTGTTTTTT. As protein: CASSWTGKEKLFF. Combining the CDR3 with reference TRBV11-2 and TRBJ1-4 gives the whole variable domain EAGVAQSPRYKIIEKRQSVAFWCNPISGHATLYWYQQILGQGPKLLIQFQNNGVVDDSQLPKDRFSAERLKGVDSTLKIQPAKLEDSAVYLCASSWTGKEKLFFGSGTQLSVL.